Listed here is a single T cell receptor (beta chain). This sample was included in a study of blood T cell repertoires in COVID-19. Study-level information: Specimens from acute and convalescent COVID-19 originated in the United States, Italy and Spain. The analysed material was cDNA or gDNA that came from T cells, B-cell-depleted T cells, or PBMCs.

In the original processing: Researchers report that nucleated cell counts were estimated from reference gene primer amplification. Sequencing was performed with immunoSEQ multiplex PCR; in TCRdb, only in-frame clones are kept and a portion is missing. V and J calls and clone size are as listed in that table; D and trimming were resolved from the DNA. Here the sample spans more than 150,000 clones, about 85% being singletons. Germline-derived CDR1 and CDR2 are DFQATT and SNEGSKA (reference sequence). This CDR3 contains 14 residues. V lost 4 bases to trimming and J lost 8 bases, with 17 bases between them.

The sequencing input was peripheral blood. The TCR sequence derives from a man aged 65 to 79 with active or convalescent COVID-19. The chain carries TRBV20-1 and TRBJ1-4; perhaps TRBD1 as D (6 bases). This CDR3 is CSANEGGLGEKLFF. The CDR3 DNA follows: TGCAGTGCTAATGAGGGGGGGTTAGGAGAAAAACTGTTTTTT.